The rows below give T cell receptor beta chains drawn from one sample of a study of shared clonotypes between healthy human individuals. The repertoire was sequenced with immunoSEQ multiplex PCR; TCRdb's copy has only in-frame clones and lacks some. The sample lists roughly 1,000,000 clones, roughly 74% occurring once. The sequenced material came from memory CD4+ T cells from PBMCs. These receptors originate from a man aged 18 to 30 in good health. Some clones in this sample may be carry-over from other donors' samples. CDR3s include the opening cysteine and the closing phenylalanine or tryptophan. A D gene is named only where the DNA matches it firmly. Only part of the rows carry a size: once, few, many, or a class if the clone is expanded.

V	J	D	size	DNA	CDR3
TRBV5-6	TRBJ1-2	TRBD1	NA	TGTGCCAGCAGCCGGACAGGGGTCCCCTATGGCTACACCTTC	CASSRTGVPYGYTF
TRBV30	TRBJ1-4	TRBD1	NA	TGTGCCTGGATGACAGGGCGTGGGGGTGGAGGGGAAAAACTGTTTTTT	CAWMTGRGGGGEKLFF
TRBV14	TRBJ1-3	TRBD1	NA	TGTGCCAGCAGCCAAGGAGGGACAGTTGGAAACACCATATATTTT	CASSQGGTVGNTIYF
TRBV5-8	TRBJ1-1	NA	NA	TGTGCCAGTACACCTGGGGTAAACACTGAAGCTTTCTTT	CASTPGVNTEAFF
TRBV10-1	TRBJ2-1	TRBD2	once	TGCGCCAGCAGTGAGGGGGGGGACAATGAGCAGTTCTTC	CASSEGGDNEQFF
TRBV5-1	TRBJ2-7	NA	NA	TGCGCCAGCAGCTTGGTGCCAGGGAGAGGAGTCTACGAGCAGTACTTC	CASSLVPGRGVYEQYF
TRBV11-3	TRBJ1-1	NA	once	TGTGCCAGCAGCTTCTTAGGAGACACTGAAGCTTTCTTT	CASSFLGDTEAFF
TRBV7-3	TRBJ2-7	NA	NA	TGTGCCAGCAGCTTATCACCCGGGTTTACCTACGAGCAGTACTTC	CASSLSPGFTYEQYF
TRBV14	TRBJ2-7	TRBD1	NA	TGTGCCAGCAGCACCGGGACAGGGGTTGGGCAGTACTTC	CASSTGTGVGQYF
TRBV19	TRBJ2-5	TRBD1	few	TGTGCCAGTACGACCCGGACCGGGACAGGGGGGGAGACCCAGTACTTC	CASTTRTGTGGETQYF
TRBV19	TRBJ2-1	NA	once	TGTGCCAGTAGCCGGCTAAACCCAACGTACAATGAGCAGTTCTTC	CASSRLNPTYNEQFF
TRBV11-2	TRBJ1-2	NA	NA	TGTGCCAGCAGCTTGCACTTCGGTGGCTACACCTTC	CASSLHFGGYTF
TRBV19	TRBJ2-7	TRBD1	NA	TGTGCCAGTAGTATCCGGACAGGGGGGTGGAGCGAGCAGTACTTC	CASSIRTGGWSEQYF
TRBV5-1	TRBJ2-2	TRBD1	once	TGCGCCAGCAGCTTGGGCCAGGGGGCACCCACCGGGGAGCTGTTTTTT	CASSLGQGAPTGELFF
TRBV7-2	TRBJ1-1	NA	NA	TGTGCCAGCAGCTTAGGGGGGGGTGTGAACACTGAAGCTTTCTTT	CASSLGGGVNTEAFF
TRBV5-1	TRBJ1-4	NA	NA	TGCGCCAGCAGCTCCAGTAGGTCCGGGGGGGATGAAAAACTGTTTTTT	CASSSSRSGGDEKLFF
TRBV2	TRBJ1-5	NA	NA	TGTGCCAGCAGTGAAGTAAATCAGCCCCAGCATTTT	CASSEVNQPQHF
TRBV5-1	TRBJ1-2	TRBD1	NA	TGCGCCAGCAGCATAACCCCCTCCGGGACAGGGGTTATGAGCTATGGCTACACCTTC	CASSITPSGTGVMSYGYTF
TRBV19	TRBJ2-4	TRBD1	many	TGTGCCAGTAGTATCCCGGGACAGGGAGGGATAGGCAAAAACATTCAGTACTTC	CASSIPGQGGIGKNIQYF
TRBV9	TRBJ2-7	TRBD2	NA	TGTGCCAGCAGCCCTAGCGGGAGGGCCGCGGCCGAGCAGTACTTC	CASSPSGRAAAEQYF
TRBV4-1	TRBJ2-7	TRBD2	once	TGCGCCAGCAGCCAGGGAAGCGGGAGGAGGTACGAGCAGTACTTC	CASSQGSGRRYEQYF
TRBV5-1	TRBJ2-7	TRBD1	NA	TGCGCCAGCAAGCCAGGGGGCGCGTCCCACTACGAGCAGTACTTC	CASKPGGASHYEQYF
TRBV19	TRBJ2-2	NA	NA	TGTGCCAGTAGTAAGGGTAGCGGCAACACCGGGGAGCTGTTTTTT	CASSKGSGNTGELFF
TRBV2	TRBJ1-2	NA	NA	TGTGCCAGCATCCATCCCCTAAACTATGGCTACACCTTC	CASIHPLNYGYTF
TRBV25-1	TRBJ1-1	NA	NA	TGTGCCAGCAGTGCACGGGGAAGCAACACTGAAGCTTTCTTT	CASSARGSNTEAFF
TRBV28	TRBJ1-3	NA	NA	TGTGCCAGCAGTTTATTTGGGGCTGGAAACACCATATATTTT	CASSLFGAGNTIYF
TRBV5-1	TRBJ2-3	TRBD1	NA	TGCGCCAGCAACGCAGGACAGGGAGGCCCAGATACGCAGTATTTT	CASNAGQGGPDTQYF
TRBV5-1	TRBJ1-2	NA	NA	TGCGCCAGCAGCTCGCAGGTGGTCTATGGCTACACCTTC	CASSSQVVYGYTF
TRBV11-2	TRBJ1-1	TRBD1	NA	TGTGCCAGCAGCTGGACAGGGGGGGGAATATCTGAAGCTTTCTTT	CASSWTGGGISEAFF
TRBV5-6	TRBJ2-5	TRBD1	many	TGTGCCAGCAGCTTAGGACAGGGTGGAGAGACCCAGTACTTC	CASSLGQGGETQYF
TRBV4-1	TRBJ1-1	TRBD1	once	TGCGCCAGCAGCCGGACAGGGAGATTCGAAGCTTTCTTT	CASSRTGRFEAFF
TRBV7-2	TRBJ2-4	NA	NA	TGTGCCAGCAGCTTAGGGGGGGTAGCCAAAAACATTCAGTACTTC	CASSLGGVAKNIQYF
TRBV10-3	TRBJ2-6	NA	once	TGTGCCATCAGTGAGGCGGAGGCCAACGTCCTGACTTTC	CAISEAEANVLTF
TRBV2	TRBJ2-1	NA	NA	TGTGCCAGCAGTTGGGGGGAGAATGAGCAGTTCTTC	CASSWGENEQFF
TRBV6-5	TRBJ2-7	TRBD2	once	TGTGCCAGCAGCCTGTCTGGGACTAGCTTGTACGAGCAGTACTTC	CASSLSGTSLYEQYF
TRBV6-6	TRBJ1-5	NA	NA	TGTGCCAGCAGTTCCCTCAATCAGCCCCAGCATTTT	CASSSLNQPQHF
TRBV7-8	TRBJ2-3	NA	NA	TGTGCCAGCAGCGGGGGACCACGGGGACCAGATACGCAGTATTTT	CASSGGPRGPDTQYF
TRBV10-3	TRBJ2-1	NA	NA	TGTGCCATCAGTGAGTCCGGGGCAGGGGCCAATGAGCAGTTCTTC	CAISESGAGANEQFF
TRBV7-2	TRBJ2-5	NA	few	TGTGCCAGCAGCTTAGGGGGGGCTAGAGTGATAGAGACCCAGTACTTC	CASSLGGARVIETQYF
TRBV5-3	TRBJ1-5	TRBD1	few	TGTGCCAGAAGCCAAGGGGACAGCGGGGTTAGCAATCAGCCCCAGCATTTT	CARSQGDSGVSNQPQHF
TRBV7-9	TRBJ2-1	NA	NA	TGTGCCAGCAGCCGAGGCGCGGGGTCCTACAATGAGCAGTTCTTC	CASSRGAGSYNEQFF
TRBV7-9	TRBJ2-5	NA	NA	TGTGCCAGCAGCGTCGACTTCCGCCAAGAGACCCAGTACTTC	CASSVDFRQETQYF
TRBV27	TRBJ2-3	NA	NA	TGTGCCAGCAGTAAAGCTCCGGGACGGCTTGGCACAGATACGCAGTATTTT	CASSKAPGRLGTDTQYF
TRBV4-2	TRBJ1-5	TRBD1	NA	TGTGCCAGCTCTAGACAGGGCAGCAATCAGCCCCAGCATTTT	CASSRQGSNQPQHF
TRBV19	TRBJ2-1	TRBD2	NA	TGTGCCAGTAAATTGGTACTAGCGAACTACAATGAGCAGTTCTTC	CASKLVLANYNEQFF
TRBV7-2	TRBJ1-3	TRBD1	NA	TGTGCCAGCAGCATCCAGGGGGCTGACACCATATATTTT	CASSIQGADTIYF
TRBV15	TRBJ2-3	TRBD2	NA	TGTGCCACCAGCAGAGGTGGGGGGGAAATTAACACAGATACGCAGTATTTT	CATSRGGGEINTDTQYF